Sequencing of this TCR beta chain was carried out in a study of spatial heterogeneity in lung cancer. The time point was: sample taken at primary tumor resection. V was clipped by 4 bases and J by 3 bases, with 10 bases between them. This CDR3 contains 13 residues. Germline-derived CDR1 and CDR2 are SNHLY and FYNNEI. TCRdb fed the 5' RACE reads into MiXCR, producing one record per CDR3 protein. The sample holds around 45,000 distinct CDR3 sequences; approximately 14% are singletons and the top ten take 55% to 65%. This chain joins TRBV2 and TRBJ2-7; D gene uncertain. This TCR was sampled from a male donor with early-stage non-small cell lung cancer. The sequences come from PBMCs, collected at surgery. CDR3 bases: TGTGCCAGCAGTGTGGCCCAAAACTACGAGCAGTACTTC. This gives the protein CASSVAQNYEQYF.